Shown below are 23 T cell receptor beta chains from a single sample sequenced in a study of blood T cell repertoires in COVID-19. The assay was immunoSEQ multiplex PCR, and TCRdb's table has in-frame clones only and misses some. The sample lists 200,000 to 250,000 clones, less than 85% occurring once. Sequencing input: peripheral blood. These TCRs come from a woman in her sixties or seventies with acute or convalescent COVID-19.

The CDR3 nucleotides are TGTGCCAGCAGCAGCCGGACAGGGAATGGGGTTTCACCCCTCCACTTT. It yields the protein CASSSRTGNGVSPLHF. The chain employs TRBV11-2 and TRBJ1-6; 8 bases map to TRBD1. Germline V gives CDR1 SGHAT, CDR2 FQNNGV. CDR3 size: 16 residues. J gave up 9 bases and V 5 bases, and 12 bases lay outside the gene matches.

This clone was found a few times. V and J are TRBV19 and TRBJ2-6; D might be TRBD1 (5 bases). Per the germline V gene, CDR1 is LNHDA and CDR2 is SQIVND (reference sequence). V gave up 2 bases and J gave up 4 bases, with 12 bases separating them. CDR3 length: 16 residues. The CDR3 is CASSIHQGSGANVLTF. The CDR3 bases are TGTGCCAGTAGTATACACCAGGGTTCGGGGGCCAACGTCCTGACTTTC.

The gene calls are TRBV10-3 and TRBJ2-7; 11 nucleotides agree with TRBD2. V lost 4 bases, J lost 7 bases, and 12 bases stayed unmatched. The CDR3 runs to 16 residues. Germline loops: CDR1 ENHRY, CDR2 SYGVKD. The CDR3 here is CAISGSTSGGRGEQYF. CDR3 in DNA: TGTGCCATCAGTGGGAGCACTAGCGGGGGCCGGGGGGAGCAGTACTTC.

This clone was seen a handful of times. This sequence joins TRBV24-1 and TRBJ2-5; 10 bases align to TRBD1. After removal of 3 bases from V and 1 base from J, the junction contained 4 bases not matched to a gene. Germline CDR1 and CDR2: KGHDR and SFDVKD. The CDR3 is 16 residues long. CDR3 coding DNA: TGTGCCACCAGTGATAGGGACAGGGGCACCCAAGAGACCCAGTACTTC. It translates to CATSDRDRGTQETQYF.

In this sample, this clone turned up many times. The chain couples TRBV6-2 or TRBV6-3 to TRBJ1-3; D not certain. The germline V gene has CDR1 MNHEY and CDR2 SVGEGT. V dropped 4 bases and J dropped 0 bases, with 10 bases sitting between them. CDR3 size: 15 residues. CDR3 loop: CASSSGRLSGNTIYF. For the CDR3, the DNA is TGTGCCAGCAGTTCAGGAAGGCTCTCTGGAAACACCATATATTTT.

This chain links TRBV2 with TRBJ2-6; 11 positions match TRBD2. The germline CDR1 and CDR2 sequences are SNHLY and FYNNEI. Losses at the gene ends were 4 bases for V and 0 bases for J; bases not matched to a gene: 5. This CDR3 spans 18 amino acids. CDR3: CASSALAGGISGANVLTF. The CDR3 bases are TGTGCCAGCAGTGCGCTAGCGGGGGGAATCTCTGGGGCCAACGTCCTGACTTTC.

The rearrangement links TRBV18 to TRBJ2-3; perhaps TRBD2 as D (6 bases). The germline V gene encodes CDR1 KGHSH and CDR2 LQKENI. The V end was cut by 5 bases, the J end by 6 bases, with 15 bases between. The CDR3 covers 14 residues. The CDR3 bases are TGTGCCAGCTCAGTGGGGACTGGCCGGGATACGCAGTATTTT. Its translation: CASSVGTGRDTQYF.

Points on this clone: One end of the junction is discordant with germline, which a read error may explain. The V and J genes are TRBV3-1 (or the pseudogene TRBV3-2) and TRBJ1-1, with a weak D call TRBD1 (5 bases). Germline CDR1 is LGHDT and CDR2 is YNNKEL (reference sequence). The CDR3 covers 11 residues. The CDR3: CASSQLTDPIF. In DNA, the CDR3 is TGTGCCAGCAGCCAATTGACAGACCCAATCTTT.

The V call is TRBV12-3 or TRBV12-4, the J call TRBJ1-2, with D perhaps matching TRBD1 (6 bases). The CDR3 has 13 residues. V was cut by 5 bases and J by 5 bases, with 12 bases left in between. The CDR3 is CASSDRPSYGYTF. The CDR3 nucleotides are TGTGCCAGCAGTGACAGGCCGAGTTATGGCTACACCTTC.

The V gene is TRBV18, the J gene TRBJ2-7, with D unclear. CDR1 is KGHSH and CDR2 is LQKENI in the germline V gene. V lost 5 bases, J lost 6 bases, and 14 bases lay in between. The CDR3 extends over 13 amino acids. CDR3 loop: CASSASTYGEQYV. The CDR3 region has the DNA TGTGCCAGCTCAGCCTCTACGTATGGCGAGCAGTACGTC.

V gene TRBV4-1 combines with J gene TRBJ1-4; 7 nucleotides line up with TRBD1. The CDR3 runs 16 residues. V lost 3 bases to trimming and J lost 1 base; unmatched junction nucleotides: 5. Germline-derived CDR1 and CDR2 are MGHRA and YSYEKL. CDR3 coding DNA: TGCGCCAGCAGCCAGACAGGGATCGAAACTAATGAAAAACTGTTTTTT. Residues: CASSQTGIETNEKLFF.

The table lists this clone with a count of one. V usage is TRBV18 and J usage is TRBJ2-3; 7 bases are shared with TRBD1. Germline-derived CDR1 and CDR2 are KGHSH and LQKENI. The CDR3 contains 15 residues. J lost 5 bases, V lost 5 bases, and 10 bases had no gene match. The CDR3 bases are TGTGCCAGCTCATCCAGGGGGTCGGTTGGAGATACGCAGTATTTT. It is translated as CASSSRGSVGDTQYF.

This clone was counted once. The chain recombines TRBV2 with TRBJ1-1, with a tentative D call TRBD1 (6 bases). Between the trimmed V and J ends, which lost 5 bases and 4 bases, there was a span of 14 bases. Germline CDR1 is SNHLY and CDR2 is FYNNEI. This CDR3 has 14 amino acids. For the CDR3, the DNA is TGTGCCAGCAGTCCCACAGGGAAGATCACTGAAGCTTTCTTT. It encodes CASSPTGKITEAFF.

CDR3: CASSVTTGLANYGYTF. CDR3 sequence (DNA): TGTGCCAGCAGTGTGACGACAGGCTTAGCTAACTATGGCTACACCTTC. The chain uses TRBV6-1 and TRBJ1-2, with a tentative D call TRBD1 (6 bases). V lost 4 bases and J lost 0, with 15 bases in between. This CDR3 comprises 16 residues. CDR1 and CDR2 (germline): MNHNS, SASEGT.

The chain links TRBV4-3 to TRBJ2-7; a possible D gene is TRBD2 (6 bases). V was pared by 0 bases and J by 2 bases, with 8 bases between. Germline V gene lookup returns CDR1 LGHNA and CDR2 YSLEER. CDR3 length: 14 residues. Written as DNA, the CDR3 is TGCGCCAGCAGCCAAGATGAGCGGGCCTACGAGCAGTACTTC. Amino acids: CASSQDERAYEQYF.

The rearrangement joins TRBV19 to TRBJ2-6; 7 bases map to TRBD1. The V segment lost 4 bases and the J segment 0 bases; nucleotides outside the gene matches: 6. The germline gives CDR1 LNHDA, CDR2 SQIVND (reference sequence). The CDR3 loop spans 17 amino acids. The chain's CDR3 is CASSRGGALSGANVLTF. CDR3 nucleotide sequence: TGTGCCAGTAGTAGAGGGGGCGCGCTCTCTGGGGCCAACGTCCTGACTTTC.

The V and J genes are TRBV7-2 and TRBJ1-1; 7 positions match TRBD1. The CDR3 runs 15 residues. Trimming cost V 5 bases and J 0 bases; bases outside gene matches: 6. The germline V gene has CDR1 SGHTA and CDR2 FQGNSA. In nucleotides, the CDR3 is TGTGCCAGCAGCACTAGGGGGCCCTTGAACACTGAAGCTTTCTTT. It is translated as CASSTRGPLNTEAFF.

On this clone: A much more abundant neighbour one base away suggests this may be a read error. V and J are TRBV5-4 and TRBJ2-3, with TRBD2 matching over 7 bases. Germline V gene data show CDR1 as SGHNT and CDR2 as YYREEE (reference sequence). J lost 3 bases, V lost 2 bases, and 0 bases had no gene match. There are 13 residues in the CDR3. The CDR3 sequence is CASSLAGTDTQYF. The CDR3 DNA follows: TGTGCCAGCAGCTTAGCGGGGACAGATACGCAGTATTTT. Drawing the rest from reference TRBV5-4 and TRBJ2-3, the complete variable domain is ETGVTQSPTHLIKTRGQQVTLRCSSQSGHNTVSWYQQALGQGPQFIFQYYREEENGRGNFPPRFSGLQFPNYSSELNVNALELDDSALYLCASSLAGTDTQYFGPGTRLTVL.

This clone was seen at least ten times. This rearrangement joins TRBV3-1 (or the pseudogene TRBV3-2) to TRBJ2-7; tentative D call: TRBD2 (6 bases). Germline V CDR1 and CDR2: LGHDT, YNNKEL (reference sequence). V shed 3 bases and J shed 5 bases, with 20 bases lying between them. The length of the CDR3 is 16 residues. CDR3: CASSHRLGGPGDEQYF. In DNA form, the CDR3 reads TGTGCCAGCAGCCACCGACTCGGCGGGCCGGGAGACGAGCAGTACTTC.

This clone came up once. The chain employs TRBV25-1 and TRBJ1-2, with a weak D call TRBD1 (6 bases). V lost 4 bases to trimming and J lost 8 bases, with 11 bases between them. Germline V gives CDR1 MGHDK, CDR2 SYGVNS. The CDR3 runs to 12 residues. Here the CDR3 reads CASSGQGRGYTF. The CDR3 nucleotides are TGTGCCAGCAGTGGTCAGGGGCGAGGCTACACCTTC.

The gene calls are TRBV4-2 and TRBJ2-7, with 9 bases matching TRBD2. Germline CDR1 is LGHNA and CDR2 is YNFKEQ. V gave up 3 bases and J gave up 2 bases; unmatched junction bases: 2. This CDR3 comprises 14 residues. CDR3 region: CASSQAGGTYEQYF. The CDR3 DNA sequence: TGTGCCAGCAGCCAGGCGGGGGGGACCTACGAGCAGTACTTC.

This clone was recorded a few times. This sample includes further DNA sequences coding for the same CDR3. V is TRBV15 and J is TRBJ2-3, with D uncertain. The germline CDR1 and CDR2 sequences are LNHNV and YYDKDF (reference sequence). The CDR3 sequence is 12 residues long. V was clipped by 0 bases and J by 6 bases, with 4 bases between them. The CDR3 DNA is TGTGCCACCAGCAGAGACCAGGATACGCAGTATTTT. This sequence encodes CATSRDQDTQYF.

This sequence joins TRBV10-2 and TRBJ1-1; 7 nucleotides align to TRBD1. V was clipped by 2 bases and J by 5 bases; unmatched bases: 8. CDR1 and CDR2 (germline): WSHSY, SAAADI. This CDR3 spans 15 amino acids. CDR3 sequence (DNA): TGCGCCAGCAGTGAGGACAGGGTCTATTGGACTGAAGCTTTCTTT. It is translated as CASSEDRVYWTEAFF.